This record looks at one T cell receptor (beta chain) sequence and its context. TCRdb's table, derived via immunoSEQ multiplex PCR, lists solely in-frame clones and lacks some. The table includes approximately 37,000 clones, about 86% detected once. This entry belongs to a study of control samples from healthy donors and cancer patients. The V and J ends lost 0 bases and 7 bases respectively, with 15 bases between them. Germline V gene sequence: CDR1 KGHDR, CDR2 SFDVKD. The CDR3 is made up of 16 amino acids. Sample: PBMCs. The TCR sequence derives from an older woman with lung cancer. The chain combines TRBV24-1 with TRBJ2-1; either TRBD1 or TRBD2 may supply D (5 bases each). DNA of the CDR3: TGTGCCACCAGTGATTTGGCCGGGGACGGCCTGAATGAGCAGTTCTTC. Amino acids: CATSDLAGDGLNEQFF.